This note documents a single T cell receptor (beta chain) sequence. Its antigen has not been determined. Base quality data are lacking; no much larger clone is found one base away. The donors belonged to the validation cohort of around 110 subjects, which was separate from the approximately 700-subject first cohort. The data belong to a study of cytomegalovirus exposure and HLA in healthy donors (dated by TCRdb to 2015 to 2018). In the study overall: According to a later analysis, the 120 or so validation repertoires were produced on the same platform as the 666 repertoires of the first cohort. The study combined high-throughput TCR immunosequencing, statistical association of individual TCRs with disease status, and machine learning to predict cytomegalovirus infection status. In addition to the first cohort of around 670 subjects, a separate validation cohort of 120 different subjects was used. The study aimed to test whether cataloging public T cell receptors could reveal signatures of past pathogen exposure.

Study-wide conclusions, independent of this receptor: The study gave a list of more than 150 TCR beta chains associated with cytomegalovirus. Subsequent analysis determined that TCRs grouped into clusters in the first cohort also showed a tendency toward co-occurrence across the approximately 110 validation repertoires, and approximately 93% of cluster scores exceeded 0. Most TCR sequences were observed very rarely across donors, whereas some public TCRs were present in many individuals. A later analysis lacked HLA typing for the validation cohort, so it scored co-occurrence in that cohort across all 120 or so repertoires. The classifier was reported to diagnose cytomegalovirus status with high specificity and sensitivity in both the original cohort and the validation cohort. A few of the identified cytomegalovirus-associated TCR beta chains were confirmed in vitro to be specific for cytomegalovirus antigens. The authors suggested that the approach could potentially be extended to other disease states and immunological phenotypes.

The protocol used for the library was the immunoSEQ multiplex PCR assay. Processing in the source paper ran as follows. To diagnose cytomegalovirus status from the catalog of TCR beta chain sequences, a statistical classification framework was built. TCRdb stores this immuneACCESS table with in-frame sequences only. Part of the clones is absent; in the studies checked, under half of the shortfall reflects unresolved V genes, and no reason is known for the rest. The V and J calls and clone size are taken from that table; D and trimming were inferred from the DNA. The table for this sample lists 65,000 to 90,000 clones; 95% of them were counted only once. The top ten clones comprise about 3% of the sample. Sequenced material: PBMCs. This clonotype was obtained from a man aged 18-30 years in good health and CMV-seronegative.

The nucleotide sequence is TGTGCCAGCAGATGGCAAAGCGCCGGGGAGCTGTTTTTT. Its protein is CASRWQSAGELFF. The chain links TRBV28 with TRBJ2-2; the D gene is unclear. V was cut back by 6 bases and J by 6 bases, leaving a gap of 11 bases between them. From the cysteine through the phenylalanine, the CDR3 covers 13 amino acids. The entry retains the CDR3 DNA only, 39 bases that are in frame from base 1. CDR1 and CDR2, per the germline V gene, are MDHEN and SYDVKM.